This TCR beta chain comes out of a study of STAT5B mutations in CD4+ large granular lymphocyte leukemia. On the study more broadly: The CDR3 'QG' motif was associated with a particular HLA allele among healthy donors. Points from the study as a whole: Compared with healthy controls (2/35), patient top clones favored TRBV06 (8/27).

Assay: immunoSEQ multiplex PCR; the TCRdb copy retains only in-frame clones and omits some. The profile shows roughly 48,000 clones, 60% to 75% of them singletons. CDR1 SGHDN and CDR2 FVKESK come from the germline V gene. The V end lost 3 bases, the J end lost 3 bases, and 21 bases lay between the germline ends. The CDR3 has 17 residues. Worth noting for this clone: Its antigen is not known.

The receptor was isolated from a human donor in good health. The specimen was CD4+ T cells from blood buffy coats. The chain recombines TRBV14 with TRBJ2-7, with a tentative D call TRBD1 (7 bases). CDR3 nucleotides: TGTGCCAGCAGCCAGAAGATTCGCGGGGACAGATACTACGAGCAGTACTTC. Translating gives CASSQKIRGDRYYEQYF.